This T cell receptor beta chain was documented in a study of cytomegalovirus exposure and HLA in healthy donors. Notes on the study in general: Earlier analysis looked at TCR beta V segments, and most were productive about 90% or about 30% of the time. In a later analysis, fewer than 20,000 TCR beta sequences were associated with HLA alleles at 0.05 false discovery rate. HLA-A and HLA-B allele assignments for most subjects were reportedly predicted accurately using TCR beta sequences.

With regard to this clone: Antigen unknown.

PCR primers comprised 60 Vbeta and 13 Jbeta primers. Measured with immunoSEQ multiplex PCR; TCRdb has only the in-frame clones, and not every one. The sample lists a few hundred thousand clones; about 79% were seen once. The TCR originated in a man aged 18 to 30 in good health and CMV-seronegative. The material sequenced was PBMCs.

DNA of the CDR3: TGTGCCATTCAAGGGGGCGCGGGTGGCTACACCTTC. Translated: CAIQGGAGGYTF. The gene calls are TRBV10-3 and TRBJ1-2, with 7 bases identical to TRBD1. CDR3 size: 12 residues. Germline V gene data show CDR1 as ENHRY and CDR2 as SYGVKD. The junction had 8 bases not matched to a gene; V was cut back by 9 bases and J by 7 bases.